This T cell receptor beta chain derives from a study of neoadjuvant anti-PD-1 for oral cavity cancer. Clones were read by immunoSEQ multiplex PCR, and TCRdb kept only the in-frame ones, dropping some. The sample lists 18,000 or so clones, approximately 70% seen once, with roughly 3% in the top ten. A few counts support this clone. The sequencing here drew on PBMCs, taken before nivolumab (anti-PD-1) treatment. The receptor comes from a person between 40 and 80 years old with oral cavity squamous cell carcinoma.

CDR3 sequence reads: CASSQDDRNSYGYTF. The DNA of the CDR3 is TGTGCCAGCAGCCAAGACGACCGAAACTCCTATGGCTACACCTTC. This sequence joins TRBV4-2 and TRBJ1-2; D not resolved. With 0 bases removed from V and 4 bases from J, the gap between germline ends came to 12 bases. The CDR3 has 15 residues. Germline V CDR1 and CDR2: LGHNA, YNFKEQ.